These 8 T cell receptor beta chains were all obtained from the same sample, sequenced in a study of blood T cells in healthy people across ages. A second 7 to 11 cycle PCR used barcoded and J-beta primers. TCRdb fed the 5' RACE reads into MiXCR, producing one record per CDR3 protein. The sample lists about 800,000 distinct CDR3 sequences; 58% were seen once. The sequencing sample was made of blood. The origin of the receptors is a man between 25 and 39 years old in good health.

The J gene is TRBJ2-6, the V gene TRBV29-1; 10 bases are shared with TRBD1. The CDR3 has 14 amino acids. Germline trimming cut 6 bases from V and 8 bases from J; bases unmatched to any gene: 7. Germline loops: CDR1 SQVTM, CDR2 ANQGSEA. The CDR3 is CSVERTGGTNVLTF. The CDR3 nucleotides are TGCAGCGTGGAAAGGACAGGGGGGACCAACGTCCTGACTTTC. The full variable domain, with the rest looked up from reference TRBV29-1 and TRBJ2-6, is SAVISQKPSRDICQRGTSLTIQCQVDSQVTMMFWYRQQPGQSLTLIATANQGSEATYESGFVIDKFPISRPNLTFSTLTVSNMSPEDSSIYLCSVERTGGTNVLTFGAGSRLTVL.

This chain uses TRBV2 with TRBJ2-3; D perhaps matches TRBD2 (6 bases). Germline loops: CDR1 SNHLY, CDR2 FYNNEI. V was cut by 10 bases and J by 1 base, with 15 bases left in between. The CDR3 is 14 residues long. The CDR3 is CAIPSGQGTDTQYF. CDR3 nucleotide sequence: TGTGCCATCCCGAGCGGGCAGGGCACAGATACGCAGTATTTT.

V gene TRBV20-1 combines with J gene TRBJ1-5; possibly TRBD1 for D (5 bases). CDR3 length: 13 residues. The germline V gene has CDR1 DFQATT and CDR2 SNEGSKA (reference sequence). V gave up 6 bases and J gave up 3 bases, with 12 bases separating them. CDR3 sequence reads: CSARDRNNQPQHF. The CDR3 DNA is TGCAGTGCCAGGGACCGCAACAATCAGCCCCAGCATTTT.

In its sample, this clonotype was seen a few times. This chain connects TRBV25-1 to TRBJ2-5; 8 bases map to TRBD2. V dropped 0 bases and J dropped 7; count of bases not matched to a gene: 7. The V gene's germline CDR1 is MGHDK and CDR2 SYGVNS. The CDR3 spans 15 residues. DNA of the CDR3: TGTGCCAGCAGTGAATATTACGGGAGGGAGGTGACCCAGTACTTC. This encodes CASSEYYGREVTQYF. Full variable domain (missing parts from reference TRBV25-1 and TRBJ2-5): EADIYQTPRYLVIGTGKKITLECSQTMGHDKMYWYQQDPGMELHLIHYSYGVNSTEKGDLSSESTVSRIRTEHFPLTLESARPSHTSQYLCASSEYYGREVTQYFGPGTRLLVL.

Here the CDR3 DNA reads TGTGCCAGCAGCTTAGTTGGAGGACAGAGTGGGAAAAACATTCAGTACTTC. Translating it yields CASSLVGGQSGKNIQYF. The chain carries TRBV7-2 and TRBJ2-4; D possibly corresponds to TRBD1 (6 bases). Germline V gene lookup returns CDR1 SGHTA and CDR2 FQGNSA. With 1 base removed from V and 4 bases from J, the gap between germline ends came to 17 bases. There are 17 residues in the CDR3.

Of note for this clonotype: Sequence at one end of the junction differs from germline and may be a read error. The rearrangement links TRBV28 to TRBJ2-7, with a possible D match to TRBD2 (6 bases). Germline V gene data show CDR1 as MDHEN and CDR2 as SYDVKM. This CDR3 comprises 15 residues. This CDR3 is CASSLLLASTYEQYF. The CDR3 region has the DNA TGTGCCAGCAGCTTATTACTAGCTTCCACCTACGAGCAGTACTTC.

This clonotype was observed a few times. This chain connects TRBV9 to TRBJ1-1; D gene uncertain. V gave up 0 bases and J gave up 1 base, with 10 bases separating them. Germline V gives CDR1 SGDLS, CDR2 YYNGEE. This CDR3 has 15 amino acids. The CDR3 DNA is TGTGCCAGCAGCGTAGGAGCAGGTTCGAACACTGAAGCTTTCTTT. Residues: CASSVGAGSNTEAFF.

This clonotype has a handful of counts. The chain employs TRBV29-1 and TRBJ2-2; D call uncertain. Germline loops: CDR1 SQVTM, CDR2 ANQGSEA. Trimming removed 4 bases from V and 4 bases from J, with 7 bases in between. This CDR3 is 12 amino acids long. As DNA, the CDR3 is TGCAGCGTTGTAGCCTTCACCGGGGAGCTGTTTTTT. It is translated as CSVVAFTGELFF.